The 10 T cell receptor beta chains below were found in one sample sequenced in a study of technical replicates of blood from several donors. Only in-frame clones appear in the TCRdb table, and some are missing; sequencing was by immunoSEQ multiplex PCR. The sample includes tens of thousands of clones, 91% of them seen just once. The specimen was T cells isolated from PBMCs. Source of these receptors: a human donor in good health. Some clones in this sample may be carry-over from other donors' samples.

V and J are TRBV5-1 and TRBJ2-7; tentative D call: TRBD2 (5 bases). V lost 2 bases and J 1 base, leaving 13 bases between the germline ends. Germline CDR1 and CDR2: SGHRS and YFSETQ. The CDR3 length is 15 residues. The DNA of the CDR3 is TGCGCCAGCAGCTTAATAGGCCCGGGGTCCTACGAGCAGTACTTC. It is translated as CASSLIGPGSYEQYF. Drawing the rest from reference TRBV5-1 and TRBJ2-7, the complete variable domain is KAGVTQTPRYLIKTRGQQVTLSCSPISGHRSVSWYQQTPGQGLQFLFEYFSETQRNKGNFPGRFSGRQFSNSRSEMNVSTLELGDSALYLCASSLIGPGSYEQYFGPGTRLTVT.

V usage is TRBV11-2 and J usage is TRBJ2-7; TRBD2 matches 7 bases. CDR1 and CDR2 from the germline V gene are SGHAT and FQNNGV. This CDR3 spans 14 amino acids. Trimming removed 5 bases from V and 2 bases from J; junction bases left unmatched: 6. This chain's CDR3 is CASSPSSGAYEQYF. The CDR3, as DNA: TGTGCCAGCAGCCCCTCCAGCGGGGCCTACGAGCAGTACTTC.

DNA of the CDR3: TGTGCCAGCAGTCTTACAGGACAGGGCTACGAGCAGTACTTC. Encoded protein: CASSLTGQGYEQYF. The chain is built from TRBV28 and TRBJ2-7; 8 nucleotides line up with TRBD1. The V and J ends lost 5 bases and 3 bases, in that order; junction bases with no gene match: 6. CDR1 is MDHEN and CDR2 is SYDVKM in the germline V gene. The CDR3 sequence is 14 residues long.

This rearrangement joins TRBV7-6 to TRBJ1-2; TRBD1 matches at 8 bases. In germline, CDR1 is SGHVS, CDR2 FNYEAQ. The ends lost 5 bases at V and 3 bases at J; junction bases unmatched: 8. This CDR3 comprises 15 residues. This CDR3 reads CASSLRQGRDYGYTF. DNA for the CDR3: TGTGCCAGCAGCCTAAGACAGGGGCGGGACTATGGCTACACCTTC.

The gene calls are TRBV19 and TRBJ1-1; D unresolved. CDR1 is LNHDA, CDR2 SQIVND, per germline (reference sequence). CDR3 size: 14 residues. Trimming stripped 3 bases from V and 8 bases from J, with 16 bases between. CDR3 protein: CASSIYGPSGEAFF. The CDR3, as DNA: TGTGCCAGTAGTATTTACGGTCCATCGGGGGAAGCTTTCTTT.

This chain uses TRBV19 with TRBJ1-5; 7 nucleotides align to TRBD1. The junction had 9 bases not matched to a gene; V was cut back by 5 bases and J by 5 bases. The CDR3 contains 15 residues. The germline V gene encodes CDR1 LNHDA and CDR2 SQIVND (reference sequence). In DNA form, the CDR3 reads TGTGCCAGTAGTTTCTTCGACAGGGCTCATCAGCCCCAGCATTTT. Encoded protein: CASSFFDRAHQPQHF.

V is TRBV28 and J is TRBJ2-1; D ambiguous. CDR1 is MDHEN, CDR2 SYDVKM, per germline. V lost 6 bases and J lost 6, with 12 bases in between. The CDR3 contains 13 residues. CDR3 sequence reads: CASRSTSGNEQFF. CDR3 nucleotide sequence: TGTGCCAGCAGATCCACCTCCGGCAATGAGCAGTTCTTC.

The genes are TRBV5-1 and TRBJ1-6; TRBD1 matches 8 bases. The V and J ends lost 2 bases and 0 bases, in that order; junction bases with no gene match: 1. The CDR3 runs to 16 residues. Germline V lookup: CDR1 SGHRS, CDR2 YFSETQ. CDR3 in DNA: TGCGCCAGCAGCTTACAGGGGGACTCCTATAATTCACCCCTCCACTTT. Translation gives CASSLQGDSYNSPLHF.

The V call is TRBV29-1, the J call TRBJ2-1; 13 bases fit TRBD2. CDR3 length: 12 residues. Germline CDR1 SQVTM, CDR2 ANQGSEA. The CDR3 nucleotides are TGCAGGGGAGGACTAGCGGGAGCCGAGCAGTTCTTC. Amino acids: CRGGLAGAEQFF.

This chain joins TRBV19 and TRBJ2-5; D unresolved. V shed 3 bases and J shed 5 bases, with 10 bases lying between them. The germline gives CDR1 LNHDA, CDR2 SQIVND (reference sequence). The CDR3 loop spans 13 amino acids. The CDR3 spells CASSMSVVETQYF. The CDR3 DNA reads as TGTGCCAGTAGTATGTCCGTTGTGGAGACCCAGTACTTC.